Listed below are T cell receptor beta chains from one sample, sequenced in a study of Graves' ophthalmopathy and Graves' hyperthyroidism. Each CDR3 protein is one row after TCRdb ran MiXCR on the multiplex PCR reads. The table includes 500,000 to 700,000 distinct CDR3 sequences, about a fifth detected once. Sequences were obtained from peripheral blood. The receptors were gathered from a woman aged 18-29 years with stable Graves' hyperthyroidism. Some clones in this sample may be carry-over from other donors' samples. CDR3s include the opening cysteine and the closing phenylalanine or tryptophan. A D gene is named only where the DNA matches it firmly. The size field is filled for only some rows; it gives once, few, many or a size class.

>NA|TRBJ2-7|many|TRBV2|13
CASSEGRAYEQYF
TGTGCCAGCAGTGAGGGACGAGCCTACGAGCAGTACTTC
>TRBD1|TRBJ2-7|many|TRBV6-5|15
CASRTGTGSSYEQYF
TGTGCCAGCAGGACCGGGACAGGGAGCTCCTACGAGCAGTACTTC
>NA|TRBJ2-7|NA|TRBV28|15
CASSSDGRPTYEQYF
TGTGCCAGCAGTTCGGACGGGCGCCCTACCTACGAGCAGTACTTC
>NA|TRBJ1-3|many|TRBV6-5|17
CASSYIWEGNSGNTIYF
TGTGCCAGCAGTTATATATGGGAAGGGAACTCTGGAAACACCATATATTTT
>TRBD1|TRBJ1-2|once|TRBV20-1|14
CSANGNRGSNGYTF
TGCAGTGCAAACGGGAACAGGGGTTCTAATGGCTACACCTTC
>NA|TRBJ1-2|many|TRBV30|15
CAWSVLDAGSYGYTF
TGTGCCTGGAGTGTACTAGACGCCGGGTCCTATGGCTACACCTTC
>NA|TRBJ1-1|NA|TRBV6-2/TRBV6-3|14
CASSYSTRNTEAFF
TGTGCCAGCAGTTACTCGACTAGGAACACTGAAGCTTTCTTT
>NA|TRBJ2-3|NA|TRBV2|15
CASSVQGSGTDTQYF
TGTGCCAGCAGTGTTCAGGGGTCGGGCACAGATACGCAGTATTTT
>NA|TRBJ2-7|many|TRBV20-1|13
CSARALGQYEQYF
TGCAGTGCTAGAGCCCTCGGACAGTACGAGCAGTACTTC
>TRBD2|TRBJ2-5|many|TRBV13|13
CASWERGRRTQYF
TGTGCCAGCTGGGAGCGGGGGAGAAGGACCCAGTACTTC
>NA|TRBJ2-7|many|TRBV9|14
CASSVGGTAYEQYF
TGTGCCAGCAGCGTCGGGGGGACAGCCTACGAGCAGTACTTC
>NA|TRBJ1-1|many|TRBV18|12
CASSPLGQEAFF
TGTGCCAGCTCACCACTGGGACAAGAAGCTTTCTTT
>NA|TRBJ2-7|few|TRBV18|15
CASSPSTGLLHEQYF
TGTGCCAGCTCACCATCGACAGGTCTCCTACACGAGCAGTACTTC
>TRBD1|TRBJ1-1|NA|TRBV5-1|14
CASSWGQYNTEAFF
TGCGCCAGCAGCTGGGGACAGTACAACACTGAAGCTTTCTTT
>TRBD1|TRBJ1-2|NA|TRBV19|17
CASSFGPGTGFIHGYTF
TGTGCCAGTAGTTTTGGCCCCGGGACAGGGTTCATCCATGGCTACACCTTC
>NA|TRBJ1-5|many|TRBV6-1|12
CASSKSNQPQHF
TGTGCCAGCAGTAAGAGCAATCAGCCCCAGCATTTT
>NA|TRBJ1-1|many|TRBV7-9|13
CASSPRLGGLAFF
TGTGCCAGCAGCCCCCGTCTTGGGGGTTTAGCTTTCTTT
>TRBD1|TRBJ1-2|many|TRBV9|13
CASRSDRNYGYTF
TGTGCCAGCAGATCGGACAGGAACTATGGCTACACCTTC
>NA|TRBJ1-2|few|TRBV24-1|15
CATSDGTFTDYGYTF
TGTGCCACCAGTGACGGGACATTTACCGACTATGGCTACACCTTC
>NA|TRBJ1-5|many|TRBV20-1|18
CSASYFDRTEESNQPQHF
TGCAGTGCTAGTTATTTCGACAGGACGGAGGAGAGCAATCAGCCCCAGCATTTT
>NA|TRBJ1-3|many|TRBV5-1|12
CASSLDFDTIYF
TGCGCCAGCAGCTTGGACTTCGACACCATATATTTT